This TCR beta chain was obtained from a study of T cells in Graves' hyperthyroidism and ophthalmopathy (dated by TCRdb to 2018 to 2020). A note on the overall study: Peripheral blood was collected at initial diagnosis, before any treatment. TCR Vbeta CDR3 sequencing of 140 or so peripheral blood samples (under 45 ophthalmopathy, about 74 hyperthyroidism and some 17 progressor patients) is reported in the paper. Whether ophthalmopathy could be predicted prospectively was tested in an independent validation cohort made up of fewer than 20 hyperthyroidism patients plus 17 patients who later progressed to ophthalmopathy. To identify distinguishing TCR V-J signatures, a discovery cohort of roughly 100 patients was used, comprising 43 with Graves' ophthalmopathy and around 60 with stable Graves' hyperthyroidism. In several Graves' hyperthyroidism patients, the study also compared T-cell repertoires from thyroid tissue with T-cell repertoires from blood. The approximately 98 discovery patients were randomly divided into training and test sets at a 7:3 ratio. After blood sampling, hyperthyroidism patients were treated with methimazole at a starting dose of 30 mg daily, and ophthalmopathy patients were treated with high-dose intravenous methylprednisolone. The full study reports these points: Most expanded thyroid clonotypes (frequency above 0.001) were also found in blood, which suggests that blood repertoires may mirror thyroid immune responses. In validation, the model predicted progression to ophthalmopathy a median of roughly 6.1 months before onset, with approximately 70% sensitivity and about 75% specificity. A 13 V-J signature model separated ophthalmopathy from stable hyperthyroidism, with around 91% sensitivity and roughly 81% specificity in cross-validation and 80%/75% in testing. No statistical method was used to fix the sample size in advance, and group allocation was not hidden from the investigators.

CDR1 and CDR2 (KGHDR, SFDVKD) derive from the germline V gene. Ends trimmed: V by 3 bases, J by 6 bases; bases unmatched to a gene: 8. From cysteine to phenylalanine, the CDR3 is 15 amino acids long. Only the CDR3 part of the read is kept: 45 bases, read in frame from the first base. This clonotype has a count of ten or more. Its target antigen remains unknown. Base qualities are not recorded, but no much larger clone differs from it by a single base. Moderately to severely active disease, a Clinical Activity Score of at least 3, a NOSPECS grade of at least 4, and a duration under 3 months were present in ophthalmopathy patients. Patients with uncontrolled infections, other autoimmune diseases, pregnancy or lactation were excluded. Diagnoses were established on the basis of clinical symptoms, serum thyroxine and TRAb, thyroid ultrasound, and orbital computed tomography. PBMCs were isolated from about 9 ml of fresh peripheral blood by Ficoll-Paque density gradient centrifugation. Total RNA was extracted using Trizol reagent, and RNA quality was assessed on an Agilent 2100 Bioanalyzer.

The TCR beta CDR3 regions were amplified from RNA transcripts. The first round of RT-PCR for the TCR CDR3 was performed with the HTBI primer set and the Qiagen OneStep RT-PCR kit. The libraries were constructed in a second round of multiplex PCR and then size-selected and purified. The libraries were sequenced on an Illumina HiSeq2000 using paired-end 100 bp reads. Processing in the source paper ran as follows. SOAPnuke was used to process the raw data, with reads discarded if the reads contained adapters or uncalled bases, had a mean Phred below 15, or lacked an exact constant-primer or identifier match. High-quality paired reads were merged with COPE v1.2.5, and unique nucleotide sequences were defined as clonotypes. Clonotypes were aligned to IMGT TRBV, TRBD and TRBJ reference segments using MiTCR v1.1. Analysis was restricted to V-J combinations with a frequency above 0.0001, which covered about 99% of repertoires. A TCS score was defined as the ratio of F50 (clonal expansion) to E x V (chaos), with BLOSUM62-based TCRdist applied between CDR3 peptides within each V-J. Welch's t-statistics and random forest reduced around 550 V-J features to 10 to 15, which were used in a naive Bayes classifier (R e1071). TCRdb cleaned the public reads at Q25 with fastp, built clones with MiXCR and kept in-frame beta chains. Each entry is one CDR3 protein sequence, shown with its most common DNA and genes. The V and J calls follow TCRdb's processing rather than the paper's. Counted in this sample were 300,000 to 450,000 distinct CDR3 sequences; roughly 20% of them appeared once. Roughly 15% of the sample is in the top ten clones.

Sequencing was done on a sample of blood. The TCR comes from a woman in her 40s with Graves' ophthalmopathy. The rearranged chain carries TRBV24-1 and TRBJ1-2, with 8 bases matching TRBD1. The CDR3 region reads CATSDATGALNGYTF. The DNA sequence is given as TGTGCCACCAGTGATGCGACAGGGGCGTTGAATGGCTACACCTTC.